Sequencing of this TCR beta chain was carried out in a study of shared T cell receptors in the human thymus. CDR1 is SEHNR, CDR2 FQNEAQ, per germline (reference sequence). The CDR3 is 16 residues long. The ends were cut back, 7 bases at V and 5 bases at J, with 23 bases in the middle. Assay: immunoSEQ multiplex PCR; the TCRdb copy retains only in-frame clones and omits some. The top ten clones hold roughly 0.0089% of a sample with more than 550,000 clones, 70% to 90% of them seen once. Another study also made use of these data, one on human thymus T cells. That source notes: Obtained as resections during corrective heart surgery, the thymus tissue was then studied. Thymic as well as blood repertoires seemed to favor certain V and J genes unevenly.

The gene calls are TRBV7-9 and TRBJ1-2, with unresolved D. The clonotype was recovered from a boy younger than two with a congenital heart defect. The sample taken for sequencing was thymocytes. The CDR3 protein is CASTLGWKRPTYGYTF. The DNA of the CDR3 is TGTGCCAGCACCCTAGGATGGAAACGGCCGACTTATGGCTACACCTTC.